This T cell receptor (beta chain) is from a study of monozygotic twins with inflammatory bowel disease. No DNA is given; TCRdb re-called the 5' RACE reads and lists each CDR3 protein once. The sample data list fewer than 450,000 distinct CDR3 sequences. The CDR3 is 15 residues long. The germline V gene encodes CDR1 SEHNR and CDR2 FQNEAQ (reference sequence). The chain combines TRBV7-9 with TRBJ1-2; the D call from TCRdb, TRBD1, cannot be confirmed without DNA. This TCR was recovered from a human donor with ulcerative colitis or Crohn's disease, or a healthy co-twin of an affected twin (not recorded which). Sequencing was carried out using blood. The CDR3 reads CASSRPGQGNYGYTF.